A selection of T cell receptor beta chains follows, all from one sample in a study of blood T cell repertoires in COVID-19. Measured with immunoSEQ multiplex PCR; TCRdb has only the in-frame clones, and not every one. This sample carries nearly 250,000 clones, roughly 83% of them seen once, and the ten largest clones take approximately 2.1%. The sample consisted of PBMCs or T cells enriched from blood (not recorded which). The source of these receptors is a woman in her forties or fifties who had recovered from COVID-19. Each CDR3 is given with its conserved first and last residue. D genes are given only for firm matches. Not every row has a clone size; where given, it reads once, few, many or a size class.

V gene,clone size,D gene,J gene,CDR3 protein,CDR3 DNA
TRBV19,once,TRBD2,TRBJ2-1,CASSIDSGLYNEQFF,TGTGCCAGTAGTATAGATAGCGGGCTATACAATGAGCAGTTCTTC
TRBV18,-,-,TRBJ2-3,CASSRVGADTQYF,TGTGCCAGCTCAAGAGTCGGGGCAGATACGCAGTATTTT
TRBV12-5,once,-,TRBJ2-3,CASAPLGTDRGDTQYF,TGTGCTAGTGCCCCCCTCGGGACTGACAGAGGAGATACGCAGTATTTT
TRBV9,few,-,TRBJ2-2,CASSTRSPWTGELFF,TGTGCCAGCTCTACTAGATCGCCGTGGACCGGGGAGCTGTTTTTT
TRBV7-9,-,-,TRBJ2-5,CASSEGYRAQYF,TGTGCCAGCAGCGAAGGGTACAGGGCCCAGTACTTC
TRBV21-1,-,-,TRBJ1-5,CASSKGDGRDRGYSNQPQHF,TGTGCCAGCAGCAAAGGGGACGGTAGGGACAGGGGCTATAGCAATCAGCCCCAGCATTTT
TRBV5-1,-,-,TRBJ1-1,CASSLGSGPEAFF,TGCGCCAGCAGCTTGGGCAGTGGGCCTGAAGCTTTCTTT
TRBV5-1,-,-,TRBJ2-5,CASSPLLSPQETQYF,TGCGCCAGCAGCCCCCTCCTGAGCCCCCAAGAGACCCAGTACTTC
TRBV9,-,TRBD2,TRBJ2-7,CASSMGLAFTYEQYF,TGTGCCAGCAGCATGGGACTAGCCTTTACGTACGAGCAGTACTTC
TRBV15,-,TRBD1,TRBJ2-5,CATSRGTEETQYF,TGTGCCACCAGCAGGGGGACAGAAGAGACCCAGTACTTC
TRBV28,few,-,TRBJ2-7,CASSPTGAVSYEQYF,TGTGCCAGCAGTCCCACAGGAGCCGTCTCCTACGAGCAGTACTTC
TRBV2,once,-,TRBJ1-1,CASSVSGGRANTEAFF,TGTGCCAGCAGTGTAAGCGGAGGACGCGCGAACACTGAAGCTTTCTTT
TRBV4-1,-,TRBD1,TRBJ2-5,CASSQSPGQNWETQYF,TGCGCCAGCAGCCAATCTCCGGGACAGAACTGGGAGACCCAGTACTTC
TRBV5-1,-,-,TRBJ2-1,CASSSWAGVNEQFF,TGCGCCAGCAGCTCCTGGGCAGGGGTCAATGAGCAGTTCTTC
TRBV28,-,-,TRBJ1-1,CASSAYRERTTEAFF,TGTGCCAGCAGTGCCTACCGGGAAAGAACGACTGAAGCTTTCTTT
TRBV12-3/TRBV12-4,-,-,TRBJ1-3,CASRGGSGNTIYF,TGTGCCAGCAGAGGGGGCTCTGGAAACACCATATATTTT
TRBV21-1,once,-,TRBJ1-1,CASSKANAGLGTGNTEAFF,TGTGCCAGCAGCAAAGCGAACGCGGGGTTGGGGACAGGAAACACTGAAGCTTTCTTT
TRBV30,-,-,TRBJ1-5,CAWNSMAGNQPQHF,TGTGCCTGGAACTCGATGGCAGGGAATCAGCCCCAGCATTTT
TRBV6-5,-,TRBD1,TRBJ1-5,CASDYSGQGTQPQHF,TGTGCCAGCGATTACTCGGGACAGGGGACTCAGCCCCAGCATTTT
TRBV6-5,once,-,TRBJ2-5,CASSYSPGQVTQYF,TGTGCCAGCAGTTACTCGCCAGGGCAAGTGACCCAGTACTTC
TRBV15,-,-,TRBJ1-4,CATAVVATNEKLFF,TGTGCCACCGCGGTGGTCGCAACTAATGAAAAACTGTTTTTT
TRBV30,few,TRBD1,TRBJ2-2,CAWTQRGTANTGELFF,TGTGCCTGGACTCAGCGAGGGACAGCAAACACCGGGGAGCTGTTTTTT
TRBV9,-,TRBD2,TRBJ2-7,CASSPRLAGHYEQYF,TGTGCCAGCAGCCCCAGACTAGCGGGACACTACGAGCAGTACTTC
TRBV24-1,-,TRBD1,TRBJ1-4,CATSAGTESEKLFF,TGTGCCACCAGTGCCGGGACAGAAAGTGAAAAACTGTTTTTT
TRBV5-1,-,TRBD2,TRBJ2-2,CASSSGLAGPNTGELFF,TGCGCCAGCAGCTCGGGACTAGCGGGTCCTAACACCGGGGAGCTGTTTTTT
TRBV28,-,-,TRBJ1-5,CASRPTGRVGQPQHF,TGTGCCAGCAGACCAACAGGGCGGGTGGGCCAGCCCCAGCATTTT
TRBV19,-,TRBD1,TRBJ1-4,CASSGRTGEEKLFF,TGTGCCAGCTCCGGGCGAACAGGGGAAGAAAAACTGTTTTTT
TRBV5-1,-,-,TRBJ2-2,CASNKNTGELFF,TGCGCCAGCAATAAGAACACCGGGGAGCTGTTTTTT
TRBV21-1,-,-,TRBJ1-1,CASSSPLTGLMNTEAFF,TGTGCCAGCAGCTCTCCCCTTACAGGGTTGATGAACACTGAAGCTTTCTTT
TRBV15,-,-,TRBJ2-7,CATSRGYQDKLSYEQYF,TGTGCCACCAGCAGAGGATACCAGGACAAACTGTCCTACGAGCAGTACTTC
TRBV27,once,TRBD1,TRBJ2-7,CASSRGTGWEQYF,TGTGCCAGCAGTCGTGGGACAGGGTGGGAACAGTACTTC
TRBV11-3,-,-,TRBJ2-3,CASRTRGTDTQYF,TGTGCCAGCCGGACGAGGGGGACAGATACGCAGTATTTT
TRBV7-9,-,TRBD2,TRBJ2-7,CASSLRPSGSYEQYF,TGTGCCAGCAGCTTAAGGCCTAGCGGCTCCTACGAGCAGTACTTC
TRBV7-2,once,TRBD2,TRBJ2-5,CASSLGGTQGETQYF,TGTGCCAGCAGCCTCGGGGGGACCCAGGGTGAGACCCAGTACTTC
TRBV10-3,once,TRBD1,TRBJ1-1,CATSFGQVDEAFF,TGTGCCACTTCCTTTGGACAGGTAGATGAAGCTTTCTTT
TRBV18,-,-,TRBJ2-3,CASSLGMFDTQYF,TGTGCCAGCTCCCTAGGAATGTTTGATACGCAGTATTTT
TRBV19,-,-,TRBJ1-3,CASCVGNTIYF,TGTGCCAGTTGCGTAGGAAACACCATATATTTT
TRBV28,-,-,TRBJ2-2,CASKPLTGELFF,TGTGCCAGCAAGCCCCTCACCGGGGAGCTGTTTTTT
TRBV11-2,-,TRBD2,TRBJ2-7,CASSQSPRGRANEQYF,TGTGCCAGCAGCCAAAGTCCCCGCGGGAGAGCTAACGAGCAGTACTTC
TRBV6-6,-,TRBD2,TRBJ2-3,CASSRGLATGTDTQYF,TGTGCCAGCAGCCGGGGACTAGCAACGGGCACAGATACGCAGTATTTT
TRBV7-3,-,TRBD2,TRBJ2-3,CASSPRAAGLTDTQYF,TGTGCCAGCAGCCCCCGCGCAGCGGGGCTCACAGATACGCAGTATTTT
TRBV6-5,-,-,TRBJ1-1,CASSYSRGDAFF,TGTGCCAGCAGTTACTCGCGGGGGGATGCTTTCTTT
TRBV6-4,-,-,TRBJ1-6,CASSKQGGDNSPLHF,TGTGCCAGCAGTAAGCAGGGAGGGGATAATTCACCCCTCCACTTT
TRBV19,once,TRBD1,TRBJ1-5,CASRLDRGNQPQHF,TGTGCCAGTAGACTGGACAGGGGAAATCAGCCCCAGCATTTT
TRBV6-4,-,-,TRBJ2-1,CASSDSGSTANEQFF,TGTGCCAGCAGTGACTCGGGGAGTACGGCGAATGAGCAGTTCTTC
TRBV4-1,-,-,TRBJ1-2,CASSQGGQLRVAYGYTF,TGCGCCAGCAGCCAAGGGGGCCAACTGAGAGTAGCCTATGGCTACACCTTC
TRBV7-9,-,TRBD1,TRBJ2-3,CASSLAAGGADTQYF,TGTGCCAGCAGCTTAGCGGCAGGGGGCGCAGATACGCAGTATTTT
TRBV18,-,TRBD2,TRBJ2-7,CASSPQGLAGDEQYF,TGTGCCAGCTCACCACAGGGACTAGCGGGGGACGAGCAGTACTTC
TRBV4-3,-,-,TRBJ2-7,CASSQDLARSAYEQYF,TGCGCCAGCAGCCAAGATCTAGCGCGGAGTGCCTACGAGCAGTACTTC
TRBV6-5,-,-,TRBJ1-1,CASSQNGGNTEAFF,TGTGCCAGCAGCCAGAACGGAGGGAACACTGAAGCTTTCTTT
TRBV30,-,-,TRBJ1-5,CAFRGWGDQPQHF,TGTGCCTTCCGCGGGTGGGGAGATCAGCCCCAGCATTTT
TRBV6-5,-,-,TRBJ1-2,CASSYSTKKGYTF,TGTGCCAGCAGTTACTCCACAAAGAAGGGCTACACCTTC
TRBV7-9,-,TRBD1,TRBJ1-2,CASRDRGLAYTF,TGTGCCAGCAGGGACAGGGGTCTTGCCTACACCTTC
TRBV6-5,-,TRBD1,TRBJ1-4,CASSWGQRANEKLFF,TGTGCCAGCAGTTGGGGACAGCGAGCTAATGAAAAACTGTTTTTT